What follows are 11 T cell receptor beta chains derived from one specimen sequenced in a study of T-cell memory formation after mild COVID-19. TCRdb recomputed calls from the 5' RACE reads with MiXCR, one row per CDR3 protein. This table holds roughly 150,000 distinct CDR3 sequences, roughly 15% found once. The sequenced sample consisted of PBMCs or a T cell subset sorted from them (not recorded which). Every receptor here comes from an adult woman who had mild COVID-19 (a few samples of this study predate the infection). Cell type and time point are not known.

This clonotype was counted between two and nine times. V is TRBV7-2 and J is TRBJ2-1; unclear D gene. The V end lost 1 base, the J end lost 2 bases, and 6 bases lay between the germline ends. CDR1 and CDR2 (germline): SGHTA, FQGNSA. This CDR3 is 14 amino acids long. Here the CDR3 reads CASSLEVAYNEQFF. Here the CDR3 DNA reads TGTGCCAGCAGCTTAGAGGTAGCCTACAATGAGCAGTTCTTC.

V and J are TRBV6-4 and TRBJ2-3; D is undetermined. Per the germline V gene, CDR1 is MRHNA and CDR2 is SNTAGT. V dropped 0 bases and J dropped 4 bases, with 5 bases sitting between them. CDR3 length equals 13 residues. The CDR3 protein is CASSDSTADTQYF. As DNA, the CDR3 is TGTGCCAGCAGTGACTCGACCGCAGATACGCAGTATTTT.

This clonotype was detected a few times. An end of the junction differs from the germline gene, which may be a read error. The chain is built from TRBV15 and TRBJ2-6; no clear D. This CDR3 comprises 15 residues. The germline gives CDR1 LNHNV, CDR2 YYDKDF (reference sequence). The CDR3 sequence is CATSRDDSGANVLTF. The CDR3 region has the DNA TGTGCCACCAGTAGAGACGACTCTGGGGCCAACGTCCTGACTTTC.

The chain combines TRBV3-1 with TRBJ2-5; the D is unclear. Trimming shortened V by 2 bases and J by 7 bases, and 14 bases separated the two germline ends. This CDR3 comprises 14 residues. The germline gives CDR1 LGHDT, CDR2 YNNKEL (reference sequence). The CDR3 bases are TGTGCCAGCAGCCAACTTGATCGCCGAGGGACCCAGTACTTC. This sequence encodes CASSQLDRRGTQYF.

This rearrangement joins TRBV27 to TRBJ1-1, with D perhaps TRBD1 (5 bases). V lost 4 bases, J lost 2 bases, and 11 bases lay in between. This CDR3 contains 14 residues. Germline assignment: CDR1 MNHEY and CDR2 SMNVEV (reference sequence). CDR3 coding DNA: TGTGCCAGCAGTTCCCCGGGGGGAAACACTGAAGCTTTCTTT. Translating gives CASSSPGGNTEAFF.

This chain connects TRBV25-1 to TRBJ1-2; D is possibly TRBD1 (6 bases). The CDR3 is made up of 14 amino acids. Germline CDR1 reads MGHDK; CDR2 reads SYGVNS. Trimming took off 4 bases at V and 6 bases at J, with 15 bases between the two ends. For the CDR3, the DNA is TGTGCCAGCAGTGCATTTGACAGGAGAGATGGCTACACCTTC. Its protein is CASSAFDRRDGYTF.

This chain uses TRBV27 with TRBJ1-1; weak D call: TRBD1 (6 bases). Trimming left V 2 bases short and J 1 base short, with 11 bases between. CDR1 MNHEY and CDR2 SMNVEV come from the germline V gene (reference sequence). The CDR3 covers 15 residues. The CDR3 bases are TGTGCCAGCAGTTTACAGGGGACGGGGAACACTGAAGCTTTCTTT. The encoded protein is CASSLQGTGNTEAFF.

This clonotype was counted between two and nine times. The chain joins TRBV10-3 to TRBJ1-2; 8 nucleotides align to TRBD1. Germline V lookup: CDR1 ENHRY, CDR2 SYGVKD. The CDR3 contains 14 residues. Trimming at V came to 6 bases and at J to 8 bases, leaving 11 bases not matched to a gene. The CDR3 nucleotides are TGTGCCATCAGCCCCGGGACAGGCCCCGGGGGCTACACCTTC. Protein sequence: CAISPGTGPGGYTF.

In DNA, the CDR3 is TGTGCCAGCTCACCCACCGCGGGGTTCAATGAGCAGTTCTTC. As protein: CASSPTAGFNEQFF. The chain carries TRBV18 and TRBJ2-1; TRBD2 is a possible D gene (6 bases). The CDR3 runs to 14 residues. The V gene lost 3 bases and the J gene lost 6 bases, with 12 bases spanning the gap. Germline lookup yields CDR1 KGHSH and CDR2 LQKENI.

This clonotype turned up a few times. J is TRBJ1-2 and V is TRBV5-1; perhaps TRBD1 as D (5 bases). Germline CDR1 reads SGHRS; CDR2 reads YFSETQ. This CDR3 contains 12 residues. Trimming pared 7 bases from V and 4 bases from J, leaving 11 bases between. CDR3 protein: CASGTEPYGYTF. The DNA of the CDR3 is TGCGCCAGCGGGACCGAACCCTATGGCTACACCTTC. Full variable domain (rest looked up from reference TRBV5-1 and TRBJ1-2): KAGVTQTPRYLIKTRGQQVTLSCSPISGHRSVSWYQQTPGQGLQFLFEYFSETQRNKGNFPGRFSGRQFSNSRSEMNVSTLELGDSALYLCASGTEPYGYTFGSGTRLTVV.

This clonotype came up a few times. CDR3 residues: CASSMLAVSSYEQYF. The CDR3 DNA sequence: TGTGCCAGTAGTATGCTAGCGGTGAGCTCCTACGAGCAGTACTTC. The V call is TRBV19, the J call TRBJ2-7, with 7 positions matching TRBD2. With V trimmed by 3 bases and J by 0 bases, 5 bases remained unmatched. This CDR3 has 15 residues. The germline V gene has CDR1 LNHDA and CDR2 SQIVND (reference sequence).